The clone carrying this T cell receptor (beta chain) was counted a single time. Its target is not known. The sample originates from a study of regulatory dendritic cells for organ transplantation. The CDR3 length is 13 residues. V was trimmed by 0 bases and J by 4 bases, leaving 5 bases between them. Germline CDR1 and CDR2: WNHNN and SYGVQD (reference sequence). General study points: The authors noted considerable between-person heterogeneity in alloreactive memory CD8+ cells. Naive CD4+ and CD8+ repertoires were highly diverse; memory CD8+ was most oligoclonal. Mature dendritic cells appeared to drive more memory CD8+ clonal expansion than regulatory ones.

The method was immunoSEQ multiplex PCR; TCRdb's version includes in-frame clones alone and lacks a portion of them. The table lists fewer than 40,000 clones, about nine tenths of them singletons. V usage is TRBV10-1 and J usage is TRBJ2-3; D gene ambiguous. The origin of this receptor is a human donor in good health. The sequencing input was naive CD8+ T cells from blood. Subset reported: CD45RA+ naive T cells. CDR3 nucleotide sequence: TGCGCCAGCAGTGAGTCAGGAGCAGATACGCAGTATTTT. It codes for CASSESGADTQYF.